This TCR beta chain is drawn from a study of OX40 agonist ivuxolimab in advanced cancers. The overall study: Averaging roughly 60 years in age, with a range of roughly 23 to 80, the cohort was around 87% male. Having had anti-PD-1, anti-PD-L1 or anti-CTLA-4 therapy before was allowed, and more than 35% had some. There were three patients with partial responses, one having hepatocellular carcinoma and two cutaneous melanoma. The study, taken as a whole, reports: The specificity for antigen of the expanded peripheral T cells was not determined.

Assay: immunoSEQ multiplex PCR; the TCRdb copy retains only in-frame clones and omits some. The repertoire has 60,000 or so clones, around 86% of them found once; the top ten carry more than 9.5%. The CDR3 loop spans 13 amino acids. Deletions cut 0 bases from V and 5 bases from J, with 5 bases between. Germline V lookup: CDR1 MNHEY, CDR2 SMNVEV (reference sequence). Of note for this clone: What it binds is unknown.

Sequenced here: CD4+ or CD8+ T cells sorted from blood, sampled in a trial of the OX40 agonist ivuxolimab. This sequence was found in an adult with an advanced solid tumor such as melanoma, head and neck, liver or kidney cancer. V usage is TRBV27 and J usage is TRBJ1-5, with unresolved D. CDR3: CASSLSRDQPQHF. The CDR3, as DNA: TGTGCCAGCAGTTTATCGAGGGATCAGCCCCAGCATTTT.